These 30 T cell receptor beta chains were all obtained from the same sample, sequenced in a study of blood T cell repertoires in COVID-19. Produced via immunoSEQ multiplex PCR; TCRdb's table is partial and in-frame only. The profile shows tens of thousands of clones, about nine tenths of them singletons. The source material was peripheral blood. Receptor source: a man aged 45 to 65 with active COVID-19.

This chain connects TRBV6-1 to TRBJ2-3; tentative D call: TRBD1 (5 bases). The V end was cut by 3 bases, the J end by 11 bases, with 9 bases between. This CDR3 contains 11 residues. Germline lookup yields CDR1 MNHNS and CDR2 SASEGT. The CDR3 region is CASSDREMQYF. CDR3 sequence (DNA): TGTGCCAGCAGTGACAGGGAAATGCAGTATTTT.

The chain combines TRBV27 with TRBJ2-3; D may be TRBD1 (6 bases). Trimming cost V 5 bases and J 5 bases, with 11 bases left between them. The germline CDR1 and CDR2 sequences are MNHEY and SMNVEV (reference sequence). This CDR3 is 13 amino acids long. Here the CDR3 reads CASSLKQGDTQYF. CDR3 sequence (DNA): TGTGCCAGCAGTCTAAAACAGGGAGATACGCAGTATTTT.

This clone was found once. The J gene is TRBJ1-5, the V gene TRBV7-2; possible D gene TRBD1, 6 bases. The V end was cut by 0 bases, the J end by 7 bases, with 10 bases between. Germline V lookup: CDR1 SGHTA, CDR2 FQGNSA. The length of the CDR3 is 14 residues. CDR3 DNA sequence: TGTGCCAGCAGCTTAGCTGGGGGCAGGCAGCCCCAGCATTTT. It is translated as CASSLAGGRQPQHF.

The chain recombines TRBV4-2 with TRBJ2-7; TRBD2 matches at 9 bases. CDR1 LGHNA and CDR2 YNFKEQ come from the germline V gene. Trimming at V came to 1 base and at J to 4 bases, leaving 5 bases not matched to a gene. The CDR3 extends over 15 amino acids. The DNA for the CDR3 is TGTGCCAGCAGCCAAGGGGCTAGCGGGAATTACGAGCAGTACTTC. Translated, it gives CASSQGASGNYEQYF.

The CDR3 spells CATSVGGRNTDTQYF. The CDR3 nucleotides are TGTGCCACCAGTGTGGGGGGGCGAAACACAGATACGCAGTATTTT. The chain joins TRBV24-1 to TRBJ2-3, with D maybe TRBD2 (7 bases). Germline V gives CDR1 KGHDR, CDR2 SFDVKD. This CDR3 region has 15 residues. Deletions cut 5 bases from V and 2 bases from J, with 13 bases between.

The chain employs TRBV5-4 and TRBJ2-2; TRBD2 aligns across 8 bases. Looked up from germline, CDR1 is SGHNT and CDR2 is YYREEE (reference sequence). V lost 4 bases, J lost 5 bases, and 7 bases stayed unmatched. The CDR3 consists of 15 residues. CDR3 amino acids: CASSPGGGGTGELFF. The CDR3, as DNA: TGTGCCAGCAGCCCGGGGGGGGGTGGAACCGGGGAGCTGTTTTTT.

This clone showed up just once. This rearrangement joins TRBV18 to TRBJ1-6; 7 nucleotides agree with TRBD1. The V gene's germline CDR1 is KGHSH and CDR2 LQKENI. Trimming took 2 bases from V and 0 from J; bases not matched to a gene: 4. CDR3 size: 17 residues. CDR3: CASSPMGQSSYNSPLHF. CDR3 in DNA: TGTGCCAGCTCACCAATGGGACAGAGCTCCTATAATTCACCCCTCCACTTT.

CDR3 residues: CASSEEARASWNEQFF. The DNA of the CDR3 is TGTGCCAGCAGTGAAGAGGCCAGGGCATCTTGGAATGAGCAGTTCTTC. The chain carries TRBV2 and TRBJ2-1; TRBD1 might be the D (5 bases). V was pared by 1 base and J by 7 bases, with 17 bases between. Germline values: CDR1 SNHLY, CDR2 FYNNEI. The CDR3 length is 16 residues.

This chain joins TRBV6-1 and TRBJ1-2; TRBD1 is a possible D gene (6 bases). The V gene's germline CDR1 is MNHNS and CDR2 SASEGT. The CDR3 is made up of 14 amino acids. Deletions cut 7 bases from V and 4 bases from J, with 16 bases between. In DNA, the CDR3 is TGTGCCAGCAATTTACCGGCCAGGGGCTATGGCTACACCTTC. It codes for CASNLPARGYGYTF.

The CDR3 spells CASSPSSRATNEKLFF. CDR3 DNA sequence: TGTGCCAGCAGCCCCTCGTCCAGGGCAACTAATGAAAAACTGTTTTTT. The V and J genes are TRBV3-1 (or the pseudogene TRBV3-2) and TRBJ1-4; a possible D gene is TRBD1 (5 bases). The ends were cut back, 4 bases at V and 0 bases at J, with 12 bases in the middle. Germline CDR1 reads LGHDT; CDR2 reads YNNKEL (reference sequence). This CDR3 comprises 16 residues.

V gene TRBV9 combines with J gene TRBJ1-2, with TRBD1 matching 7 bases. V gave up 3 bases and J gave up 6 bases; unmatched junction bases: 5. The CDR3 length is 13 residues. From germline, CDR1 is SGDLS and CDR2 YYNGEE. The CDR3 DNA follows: TGTGCCAGCAGCGCAACAGGGGAGAATGGCTACACCTTC. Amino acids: CASSATGENGYTF.

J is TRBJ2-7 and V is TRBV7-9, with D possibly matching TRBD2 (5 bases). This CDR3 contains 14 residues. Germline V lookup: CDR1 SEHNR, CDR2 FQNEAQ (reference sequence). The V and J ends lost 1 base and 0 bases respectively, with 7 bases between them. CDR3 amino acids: CASSLEEDSYEQYF. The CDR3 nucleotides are TGTGCCAGCAGCTTAGAGGAGGACTCCTACGAGCAGTACTTC.

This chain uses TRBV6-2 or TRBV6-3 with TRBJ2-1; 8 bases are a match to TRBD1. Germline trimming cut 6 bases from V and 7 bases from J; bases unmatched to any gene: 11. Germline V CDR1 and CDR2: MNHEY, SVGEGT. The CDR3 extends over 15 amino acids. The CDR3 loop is CASSPLGQGWNEQFF. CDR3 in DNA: TGTGCCAGCAGCCCACTAGGACAGGGATGGAATGAGCAGTTCTTC.

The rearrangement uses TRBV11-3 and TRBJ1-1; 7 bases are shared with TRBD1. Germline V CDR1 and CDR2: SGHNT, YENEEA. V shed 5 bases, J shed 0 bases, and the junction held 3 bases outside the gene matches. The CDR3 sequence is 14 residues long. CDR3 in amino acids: CASSRQGLNTEAFF. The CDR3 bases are TGTGCCAGCAGCCGACAGGGTCTGAACACTGAAGCTTTCTTT.

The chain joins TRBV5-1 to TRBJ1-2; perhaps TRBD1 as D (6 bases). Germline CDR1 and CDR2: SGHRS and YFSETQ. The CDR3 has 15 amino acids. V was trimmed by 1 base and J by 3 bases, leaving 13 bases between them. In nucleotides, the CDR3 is TGCGCCAGCAGCTTGAGGTCAGGGACACACTATGGCTACACCTTC. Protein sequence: CASSLRSGTHYGYTF.

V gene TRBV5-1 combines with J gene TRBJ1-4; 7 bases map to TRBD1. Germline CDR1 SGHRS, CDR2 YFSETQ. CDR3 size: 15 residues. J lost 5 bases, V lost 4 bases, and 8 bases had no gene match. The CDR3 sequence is CASSPRGTANEKLFF. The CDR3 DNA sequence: TGCGCCAGCAGCCCTCGGGGGACAGCCAATGAAAAACTGTTTTTT.

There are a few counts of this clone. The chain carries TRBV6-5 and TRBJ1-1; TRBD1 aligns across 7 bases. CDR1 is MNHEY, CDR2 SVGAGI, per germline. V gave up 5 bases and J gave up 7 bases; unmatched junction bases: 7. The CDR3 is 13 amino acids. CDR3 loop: CASSRQGASEAFF. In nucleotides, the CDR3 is TGTGCCAGCAGTAGACAGGGAGCGAGTGAAGCTTTCTTT.

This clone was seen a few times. The CDR3 is CASSLSRDIMNTEAFF. The CDR3 coding sequence is TGTGCCAGCAGTTTATCAAGGGACATCATGAACACTGAAGCTTTCTTT. The J gene is TRBJ1-1, the V gene TRBV27, with a weak D call TRBD1 (6 bases). V was pared by 0 bases and J by 0 bases, with 11 bases between. This CDR3 is 16 amino acids long. Looked up from germline, CDR1 is MNHEY and CDR2 is SMNVEV (reference sequence).

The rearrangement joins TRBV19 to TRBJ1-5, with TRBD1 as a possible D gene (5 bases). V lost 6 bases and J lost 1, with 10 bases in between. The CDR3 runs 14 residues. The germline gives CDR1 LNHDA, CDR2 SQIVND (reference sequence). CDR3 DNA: TGTGCCAGTAGCCGGGGGGTGAGCAATCAGCCCCAGCATTTT. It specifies CASSRGVSNQPQHF.

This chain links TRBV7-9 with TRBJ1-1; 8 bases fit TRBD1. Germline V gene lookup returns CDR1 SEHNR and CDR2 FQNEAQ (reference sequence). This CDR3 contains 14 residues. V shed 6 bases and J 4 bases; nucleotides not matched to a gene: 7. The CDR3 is CASRPPDRATEAFF. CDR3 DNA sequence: TGTGCCAGCAGACCTCCGGACAGGGCCACTGAAGCTTTCTTT. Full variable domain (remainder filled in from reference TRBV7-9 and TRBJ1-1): DTGVSQNPRHKITKRGQNVTFRCDPISEHNRLYWYRQTLGQGPEFLTYFQNEAQLEKSRLLSDRFSAERPKGSFSTLEIQRTEQGDSAMYLCASRPPDRATEAFFGQGTRLTVV.

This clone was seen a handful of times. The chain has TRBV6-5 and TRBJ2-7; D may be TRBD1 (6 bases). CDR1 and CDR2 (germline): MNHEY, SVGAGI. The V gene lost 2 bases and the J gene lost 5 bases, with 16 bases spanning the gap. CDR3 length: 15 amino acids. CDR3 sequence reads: CASSYGGGHFDEQYF. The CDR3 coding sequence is TGTGCCAGCAGTTACGGTGGGGGACATTTTGACGAGCAGTACTTC.

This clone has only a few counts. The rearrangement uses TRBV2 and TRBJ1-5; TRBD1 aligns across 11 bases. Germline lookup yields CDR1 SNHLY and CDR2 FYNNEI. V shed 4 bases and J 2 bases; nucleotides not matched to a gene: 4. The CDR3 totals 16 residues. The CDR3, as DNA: TGTGCCAGCAGTGGGACAGGGGGCGGTCGCAATCAGCCCCAGCATTTT. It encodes CASSGTGGGRNQPQHF.

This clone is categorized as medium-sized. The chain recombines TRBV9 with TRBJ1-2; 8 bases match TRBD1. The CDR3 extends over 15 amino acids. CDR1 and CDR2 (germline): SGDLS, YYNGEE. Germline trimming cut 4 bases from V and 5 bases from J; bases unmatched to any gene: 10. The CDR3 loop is CASSPELTGVYGYTF. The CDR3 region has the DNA TGTGCCAGCAGCCCAGAACTGACAGGGGTTTATGGCTACACCTTC.

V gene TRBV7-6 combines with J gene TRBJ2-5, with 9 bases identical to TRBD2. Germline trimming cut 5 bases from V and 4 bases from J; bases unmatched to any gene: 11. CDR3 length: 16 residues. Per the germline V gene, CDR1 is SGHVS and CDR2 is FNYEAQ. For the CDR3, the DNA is TGTGCCAGCAGCCGCGGGGGTGGCGGGAGGGGAGAGACCCAGTACTTC. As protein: CASSRGGGGRGETQYF.

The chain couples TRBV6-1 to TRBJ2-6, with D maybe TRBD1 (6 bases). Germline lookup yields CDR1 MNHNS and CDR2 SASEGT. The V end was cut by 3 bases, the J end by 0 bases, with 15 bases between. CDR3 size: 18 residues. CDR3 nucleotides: TGTGCCAGCAGTGAGGGGACAAAAAGACTCTCTGGGGCCAACGTCCTGACTTTC. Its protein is CASSEGTKRLSGANVLTF.

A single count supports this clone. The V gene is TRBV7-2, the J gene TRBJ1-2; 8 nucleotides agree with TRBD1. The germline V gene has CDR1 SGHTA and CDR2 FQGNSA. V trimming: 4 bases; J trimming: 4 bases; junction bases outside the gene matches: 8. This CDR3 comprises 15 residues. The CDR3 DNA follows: TGTGCCAGCAGCTCGAACTACAGGGGGACCTATGGCTACACCTTC. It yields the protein CASSSNYRGTYGYTF.

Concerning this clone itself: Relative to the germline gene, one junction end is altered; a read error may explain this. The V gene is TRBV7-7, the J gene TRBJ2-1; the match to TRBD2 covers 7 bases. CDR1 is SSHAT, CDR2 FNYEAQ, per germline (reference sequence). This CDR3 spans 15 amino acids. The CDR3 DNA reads TGTGCTAGCAGCTTCCGGCTAGCGGACTACAATGAGCAGTTCTTC. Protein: CASSFRLADYNEQFF.

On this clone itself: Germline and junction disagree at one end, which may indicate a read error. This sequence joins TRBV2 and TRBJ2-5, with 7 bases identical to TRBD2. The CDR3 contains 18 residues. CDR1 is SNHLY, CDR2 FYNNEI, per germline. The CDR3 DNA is TGTGCCAGCCGGGGGAGGGCCACATCATGGGAACACCAAGAGGCCCAGTACTTC. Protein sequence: CASRGRATSWEHQEAQYF.

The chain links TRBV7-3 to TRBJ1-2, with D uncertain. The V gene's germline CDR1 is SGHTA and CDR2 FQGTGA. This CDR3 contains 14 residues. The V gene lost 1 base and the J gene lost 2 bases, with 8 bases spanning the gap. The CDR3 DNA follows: TGTGCCAGCAGCTTAAAGGCCGGGAACTATGGCTACACCTTC. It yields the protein CASSLKAGNYGYTF.

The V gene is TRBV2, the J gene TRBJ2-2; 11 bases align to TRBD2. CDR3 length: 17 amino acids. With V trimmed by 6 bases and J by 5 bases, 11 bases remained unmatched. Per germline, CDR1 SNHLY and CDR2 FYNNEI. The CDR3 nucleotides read TGTGCCAGCAGGATGGGACTAGCGGCCACGAGAACCGGGGAGCTGTTTTTT. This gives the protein CASRMGLAATRTGELFF. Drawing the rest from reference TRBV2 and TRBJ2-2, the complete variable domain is EPEVTQTPSHQVTQMGQEVILRCVPISNHLYFYWYRQILGQKVEFLVSFYNNEISEKSEIFDDQFSVERPDGSNFTLKIRSTKLEDSAMYFCASRMGLAATRTGELFFGEGSRLTVL.